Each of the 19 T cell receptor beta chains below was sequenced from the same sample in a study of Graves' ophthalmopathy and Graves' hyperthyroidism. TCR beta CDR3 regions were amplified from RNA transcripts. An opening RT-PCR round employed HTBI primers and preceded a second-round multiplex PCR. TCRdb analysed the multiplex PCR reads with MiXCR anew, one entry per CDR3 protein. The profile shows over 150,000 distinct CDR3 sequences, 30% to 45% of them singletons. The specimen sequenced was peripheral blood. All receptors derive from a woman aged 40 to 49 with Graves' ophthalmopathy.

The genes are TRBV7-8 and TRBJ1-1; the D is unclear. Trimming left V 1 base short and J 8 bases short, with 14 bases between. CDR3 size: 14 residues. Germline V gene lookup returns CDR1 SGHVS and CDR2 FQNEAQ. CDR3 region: CASSLETRIDEAFF. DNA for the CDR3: TGTGCCAGCAGCTTAGAGACCCGCATCGACGAAGCTTTCTTT.

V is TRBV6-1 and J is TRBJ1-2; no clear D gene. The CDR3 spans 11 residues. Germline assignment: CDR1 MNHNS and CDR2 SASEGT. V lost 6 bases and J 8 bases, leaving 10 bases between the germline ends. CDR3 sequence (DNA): TGTGCCAGCAGCCCGGATGCGGGCTACACCTTC. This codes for CASSPDAGYTF.

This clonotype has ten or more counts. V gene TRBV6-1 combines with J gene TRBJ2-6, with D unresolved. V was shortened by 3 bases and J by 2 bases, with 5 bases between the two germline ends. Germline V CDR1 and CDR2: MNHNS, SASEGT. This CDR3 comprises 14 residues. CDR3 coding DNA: TGTGCCAGCAGTGATAAGGCTGGGGCCAACGTCCTGACTTTC. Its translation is CASSDKAGANVLTF.

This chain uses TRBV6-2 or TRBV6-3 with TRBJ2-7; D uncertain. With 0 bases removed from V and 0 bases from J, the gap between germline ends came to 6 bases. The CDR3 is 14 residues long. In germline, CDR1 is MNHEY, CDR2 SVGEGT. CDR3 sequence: CASSYSLGSYEQYF. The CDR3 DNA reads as TGTGCCAGCAGTTACTCACTCGGCTCCTACGAGCAGTACTTC.

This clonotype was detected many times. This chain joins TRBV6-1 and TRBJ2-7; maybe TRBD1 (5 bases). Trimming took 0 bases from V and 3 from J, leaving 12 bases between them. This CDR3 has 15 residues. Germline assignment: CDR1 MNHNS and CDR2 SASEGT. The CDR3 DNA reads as TGTGCCAGCAGTGAAGCTACAGGATATTACTACGAGCAGTACTTC. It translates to CASSEATGYYYEQYF.

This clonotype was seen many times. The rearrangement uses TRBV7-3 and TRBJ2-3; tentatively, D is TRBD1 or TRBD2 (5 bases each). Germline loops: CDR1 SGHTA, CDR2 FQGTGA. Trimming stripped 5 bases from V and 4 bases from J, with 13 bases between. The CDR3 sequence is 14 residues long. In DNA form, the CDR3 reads TGTGCCAGCAGCCCCGCCCGAGGGGCAGATACGCAGTATTTT. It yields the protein CASSPARGADTQYF.

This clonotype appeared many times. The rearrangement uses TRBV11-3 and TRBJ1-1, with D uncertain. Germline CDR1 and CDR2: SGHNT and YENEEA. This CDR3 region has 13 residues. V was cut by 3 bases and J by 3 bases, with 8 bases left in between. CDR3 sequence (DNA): TGTGCCAGCAGCTTGAATAGGGACACTGAAGCTTTCTTT. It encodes CASSLNRDTEAFF.

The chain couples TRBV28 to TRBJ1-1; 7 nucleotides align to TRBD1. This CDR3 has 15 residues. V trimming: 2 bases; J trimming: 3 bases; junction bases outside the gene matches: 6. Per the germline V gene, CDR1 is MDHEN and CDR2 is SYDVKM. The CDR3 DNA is TGTGCCAGCAGTTTACCAAAAGGGGGCTACACTGAAGCTTTCTTT. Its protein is CASSLPKGGYTEAFF.

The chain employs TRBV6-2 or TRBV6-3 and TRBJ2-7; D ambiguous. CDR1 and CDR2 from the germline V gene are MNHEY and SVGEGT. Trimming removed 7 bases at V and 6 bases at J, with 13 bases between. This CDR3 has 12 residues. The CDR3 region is CASTHSVFEQYF. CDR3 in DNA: TGTGCCAGCACCCACAGCGTTTTCGAGCAGTACTTC.

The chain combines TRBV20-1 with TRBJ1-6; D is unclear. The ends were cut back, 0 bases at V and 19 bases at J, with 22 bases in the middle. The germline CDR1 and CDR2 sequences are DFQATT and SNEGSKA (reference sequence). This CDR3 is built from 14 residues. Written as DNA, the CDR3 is TGCAGTGCTAGAGAAGGGCCTTCAGAGCTGTTCCTTCACTTT. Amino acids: CSAREGPSELFLHF.

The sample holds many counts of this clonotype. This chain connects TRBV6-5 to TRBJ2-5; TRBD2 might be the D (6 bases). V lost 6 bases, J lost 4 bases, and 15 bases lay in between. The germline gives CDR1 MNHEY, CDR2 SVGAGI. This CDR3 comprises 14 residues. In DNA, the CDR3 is TGTGCCAGCAGACCAATAGGGCGGGGAGAGACCCAGTACTTC. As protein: CASRPIGRGETQYF.

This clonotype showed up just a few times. This CDR3 is CASSLPGTERLGELFF. CDR3 sequence (DNA): TGTGCCAGCAGCCTTCCCGGGACAGAACGACTCGGGGAGCTGTTTTTT. The chain carries TRBV28 and TRBJ2-2, with 7 bases lining up with TRBD1. The V gene's germline CDR1 is MDHEN and CDR2 SYDVKM. V lost 6 bases and J lost 7; bases outside the gene matches: 14. There are 16 residues in the CDR3.

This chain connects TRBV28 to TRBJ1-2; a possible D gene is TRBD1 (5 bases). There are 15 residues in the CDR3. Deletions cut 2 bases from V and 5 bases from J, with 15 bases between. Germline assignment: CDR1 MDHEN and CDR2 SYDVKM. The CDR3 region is CASSLGRGREYGYTF. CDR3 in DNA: TGTGCCAGCAGTTTAGGTCGAGGCAGGGAATATGGCTACACCTTC.

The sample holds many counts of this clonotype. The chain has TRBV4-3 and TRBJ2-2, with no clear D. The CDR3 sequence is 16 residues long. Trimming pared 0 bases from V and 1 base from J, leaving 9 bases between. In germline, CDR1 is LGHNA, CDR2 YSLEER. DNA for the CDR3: TGCGCCAGCAGCCAAGATTCACGAGGGAACACCGGGGAGCTGTTTTTT. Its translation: CASSQDSRGNTGELFF.

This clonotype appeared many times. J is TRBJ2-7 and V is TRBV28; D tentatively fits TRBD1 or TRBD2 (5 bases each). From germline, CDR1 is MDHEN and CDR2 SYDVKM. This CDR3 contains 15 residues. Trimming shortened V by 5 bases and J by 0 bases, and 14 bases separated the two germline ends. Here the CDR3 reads CASSDRGRASYEQYF. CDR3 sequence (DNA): TGTGCCAGCAGTGACCGGGGCAGGGCCTCCTACGAGCAGTACTTC. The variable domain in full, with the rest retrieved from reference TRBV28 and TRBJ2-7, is DVKVTQSSRYLVKRTGEKVFLECVQDMDHENMFWYRQDPGLGLRLIYFSYDVKMKEKGDIPEGYSVSREKKERFSLILESASTNQTSMYLCASSDRGRASYEQYFGPGTRLTVT.

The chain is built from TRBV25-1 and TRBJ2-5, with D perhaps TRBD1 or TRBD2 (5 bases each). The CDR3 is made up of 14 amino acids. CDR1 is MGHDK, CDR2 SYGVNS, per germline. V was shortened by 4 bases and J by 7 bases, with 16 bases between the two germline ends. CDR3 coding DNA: TGTGCCAGCAGTGGTCCTGGGACCCTGGGGACCCAGTACTTC. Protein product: CASSGPGTLGTQYF. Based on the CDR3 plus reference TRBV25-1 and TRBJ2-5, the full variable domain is EADIYQTPRYLVIGTGKKITLECSQTMGHDKMYWYQQDPGMELHLIHYSYGVNSTEKGDLSSESTVSRIRTEHFPLTLESARPSHTSQYLCASSGPGTLGTQYFGPGTRLLVL.

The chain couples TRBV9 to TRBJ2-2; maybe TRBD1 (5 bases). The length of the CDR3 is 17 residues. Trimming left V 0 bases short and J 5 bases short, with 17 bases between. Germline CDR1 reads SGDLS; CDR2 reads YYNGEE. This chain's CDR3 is CASSVESSSSGTGELFF. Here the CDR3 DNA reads TGTGCCAGCAGCGTAGAATCTTCTTCATCAGGGACCGGGGAGCTGTTTTTT. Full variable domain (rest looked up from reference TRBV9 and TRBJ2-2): DSGVTQTPKHLITATGQRVTLRCSPRSGDLSVYWYQQSLDQGLQFLIQYYNGEERAKGNILERFSAQQFPDLHSELNLSSLELGDSALYFCASSVESSSSGTGELFFGEGSRLTVL.

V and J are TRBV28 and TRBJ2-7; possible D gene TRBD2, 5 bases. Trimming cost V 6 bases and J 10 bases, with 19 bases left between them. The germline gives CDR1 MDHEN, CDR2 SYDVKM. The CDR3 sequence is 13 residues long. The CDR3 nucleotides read TGTGCCAGCAGCTTTCAACCAGAGGGCGCTCAGTACTTC. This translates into CASSFQPEGAQYF. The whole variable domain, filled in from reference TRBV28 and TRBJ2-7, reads DVKVTQSSRYLVKRTGEKVFLECVQDMDHENMFWYRQDPGLGLRLIYFSYDVKMKEKGDIPEGYSVSREKKERFSLILESASTNQTSMYLCASSFQPEGAQYFGPGTRLTVT.

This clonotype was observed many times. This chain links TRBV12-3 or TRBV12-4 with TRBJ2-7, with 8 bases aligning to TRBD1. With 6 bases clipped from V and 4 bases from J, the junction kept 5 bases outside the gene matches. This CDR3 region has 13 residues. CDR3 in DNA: TGTGCCAGCAGACGGACAGGGATTTACGAGCAGTACTTC. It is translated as CASRRTGIYEQYF.